This T cell receptor beta chain was identified during a study of blood T cell repertoires in COVID-19. Study-wide context: The samples span acute and convalescent COVID-19 from the United States, Italy and Spain. PBMCs, B-cell-depleted T cells, or T cells were the source of the cDNA or gDNA that made up the material.

Notes on this clone: Different DNA sequences within this sample yield the same CDR3.

How the authors handled the data: The authors estimated nucleated cell counts from reference gene primer amplification. Assay used: immunoSEQ multiplex PCR; TCRdb lists only in-frame clones, some missing. V, J and clone size reflect that table, while D and trimming were determined from the DNA. The sample includes roughly 200,000 clones, around 88% of them seen just once. The V and J ends lost 0 bases and 2 bases, in that order; junction bases with no gene match: 4. The CDR3 runs 15 residues. Germline V gene data show CDR1 as SGDLS and CDR2 as YYNGEE. The sequence was obtained from a man aged 40-49 years with active or convalescent COVID-19. Sequenced material: peripheral blood. The chain uses TRBV9 and TRBJ1-2; 7 bases align to TRBD1. The CDR3 spells CASSVGAGGNYGYTF. Here the CDR3 DNA reads TGTGCCAGCAGCGTAGGTGCAGGGGGAAACTATGGCTACACCTTC.